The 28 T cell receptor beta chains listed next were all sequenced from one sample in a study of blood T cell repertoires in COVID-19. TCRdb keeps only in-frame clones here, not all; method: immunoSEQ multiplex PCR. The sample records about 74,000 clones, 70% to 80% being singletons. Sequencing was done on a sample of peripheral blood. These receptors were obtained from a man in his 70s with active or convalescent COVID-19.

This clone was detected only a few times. The DNA for the CDR3 is TGTGCCAGCAGTGACTCCCTGGGGGGGAGTGGACAGCCCCAGCATTTT. Its protein is CASSDSLGGSGQPQHF. This chain links TRBV2 with TRBJ1-5; a possible D gene is TRBD1 (5 bases). Germline CDR1 reads SNHLY; CDR2 reads FYNNEI. Trimming removed 3 bases from V and 7 bases from J, with 19 bases in between. This CDR3 contains 16 residues.

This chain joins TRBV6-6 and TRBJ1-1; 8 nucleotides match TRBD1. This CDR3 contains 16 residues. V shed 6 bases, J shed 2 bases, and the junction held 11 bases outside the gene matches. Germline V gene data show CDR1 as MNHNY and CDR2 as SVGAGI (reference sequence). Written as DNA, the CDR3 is TGTGCCAGCAGACCGGACAGGGAAGGCGGTAACACTGAAGCTTTCTTT. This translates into CASRPDREGGNTEAFF.

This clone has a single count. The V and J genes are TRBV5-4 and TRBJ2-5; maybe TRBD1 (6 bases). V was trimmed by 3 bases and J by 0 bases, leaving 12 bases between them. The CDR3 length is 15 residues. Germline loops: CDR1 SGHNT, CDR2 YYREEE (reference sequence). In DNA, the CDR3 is TGTGCCAGCAGCTCCCTGGGGGCGTACCAAGAGACCCAGTACTTC. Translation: CASSSLGAYQETQYF.

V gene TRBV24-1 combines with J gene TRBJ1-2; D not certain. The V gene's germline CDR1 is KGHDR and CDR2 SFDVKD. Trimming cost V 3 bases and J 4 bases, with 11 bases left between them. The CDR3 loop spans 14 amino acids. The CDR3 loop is CATSDVSRGYGYTF. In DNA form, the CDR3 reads TGTGCCACCAGTGATGTCTCCCGCGGCTATGGCTACACCTTC.

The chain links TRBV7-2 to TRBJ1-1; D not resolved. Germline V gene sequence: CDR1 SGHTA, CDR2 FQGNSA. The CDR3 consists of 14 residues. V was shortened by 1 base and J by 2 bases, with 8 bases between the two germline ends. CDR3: CASSLDGGNTEAFF. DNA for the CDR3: TGTGCCAGCAGCTTAGATGGCGGTAACACTGAAGCTTTCTTT.

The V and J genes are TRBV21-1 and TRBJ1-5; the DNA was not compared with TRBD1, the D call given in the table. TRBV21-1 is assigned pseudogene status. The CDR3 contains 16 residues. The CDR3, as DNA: TGTGCCAAACCGAGCCCCGACAGGGGGCGTTGGCAGCCCCAGCATTTT. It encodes CAKPSPDRGRWQPQHF.

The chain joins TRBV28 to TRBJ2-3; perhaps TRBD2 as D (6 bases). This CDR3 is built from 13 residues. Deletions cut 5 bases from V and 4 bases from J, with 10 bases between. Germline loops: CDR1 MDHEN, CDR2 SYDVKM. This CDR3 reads CASSPGGADTQYF. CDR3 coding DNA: TGTGCCAGCAGTCCCGGCGGGGCAGATACGCAGTATTTT.

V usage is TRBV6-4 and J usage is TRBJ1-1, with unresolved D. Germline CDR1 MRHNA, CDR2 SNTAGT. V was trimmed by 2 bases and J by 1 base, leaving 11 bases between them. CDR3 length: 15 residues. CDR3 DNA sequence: TGTGCCAGCAGTGACGGAAGCGTAGGGAACACTGAAGCTTTCTTT. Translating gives CASSDGSVGNTEAFF.

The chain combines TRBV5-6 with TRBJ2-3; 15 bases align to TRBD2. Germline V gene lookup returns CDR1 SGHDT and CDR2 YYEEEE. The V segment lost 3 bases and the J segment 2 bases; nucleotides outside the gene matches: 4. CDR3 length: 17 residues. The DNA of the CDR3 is TGTGCCAGCAGCTACGGGACTAGCGGGGGGCACACAGATACGCAGTATTTT. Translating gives CASSYGTSGGHTDTQYF. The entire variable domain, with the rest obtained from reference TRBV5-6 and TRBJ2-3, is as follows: DAGVTQSPTHLIKTRGQQVTLRCSPKSGHDTVSWYQQALGQGPQFIFQYYEEEERQRGNFPDRFSGHQFPNYSSELNVNALLLGDSALYLCASSYGTSGGHTDTQYFGPGTRLTVL.

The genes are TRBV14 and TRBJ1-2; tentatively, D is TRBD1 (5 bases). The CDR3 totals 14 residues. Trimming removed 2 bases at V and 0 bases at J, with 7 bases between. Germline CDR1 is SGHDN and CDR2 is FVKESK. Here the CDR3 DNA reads TGTGCCAGCAGCCAAACAGGACCTAACTATGGCTACACCTTC. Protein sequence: CASSQTGPNYGYTF.

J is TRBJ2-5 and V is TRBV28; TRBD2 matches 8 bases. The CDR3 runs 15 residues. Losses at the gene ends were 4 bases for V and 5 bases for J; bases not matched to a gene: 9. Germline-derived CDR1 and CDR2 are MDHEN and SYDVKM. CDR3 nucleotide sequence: TGTGCCAGCAGTTCTTCCGGGGGGGGGTCGGAGACCCAGTACTTC. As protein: CASSSSGGGSETQYF.

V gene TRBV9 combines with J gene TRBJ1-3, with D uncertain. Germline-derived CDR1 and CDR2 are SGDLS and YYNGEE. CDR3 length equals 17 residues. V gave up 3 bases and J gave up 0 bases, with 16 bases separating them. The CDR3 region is CASSGWRNRASGNTIYF. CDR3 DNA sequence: TGTGCCAGCAGCGGCTGGCGGAACCGAGCCTCTGGAAACACCATATATTTT.

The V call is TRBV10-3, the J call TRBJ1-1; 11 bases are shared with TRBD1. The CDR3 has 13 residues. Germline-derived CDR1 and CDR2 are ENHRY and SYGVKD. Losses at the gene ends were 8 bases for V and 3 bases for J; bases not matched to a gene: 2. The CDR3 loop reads CAIGTGGDTEAFF. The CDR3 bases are TGTGCCATCGGGACAGGGGGAGACACTGAAGCTTTCTTT.

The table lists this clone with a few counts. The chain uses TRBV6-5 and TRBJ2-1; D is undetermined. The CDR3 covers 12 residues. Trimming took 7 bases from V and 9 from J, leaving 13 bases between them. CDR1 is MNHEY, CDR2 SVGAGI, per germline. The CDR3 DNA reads TGTGCCAGCACCCCCCTTAGTGGTGAGCAGTTCTTC. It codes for CASTPLSGEQFF.

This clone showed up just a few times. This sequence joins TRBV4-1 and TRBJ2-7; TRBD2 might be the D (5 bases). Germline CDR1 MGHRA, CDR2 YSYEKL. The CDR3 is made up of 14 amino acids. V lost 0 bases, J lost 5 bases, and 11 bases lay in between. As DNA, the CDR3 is TGCGCCAGCAGCCAAGATATGAGGGCGGACGAGCAGTACTTC. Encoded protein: CASSQDMRADEQYF.

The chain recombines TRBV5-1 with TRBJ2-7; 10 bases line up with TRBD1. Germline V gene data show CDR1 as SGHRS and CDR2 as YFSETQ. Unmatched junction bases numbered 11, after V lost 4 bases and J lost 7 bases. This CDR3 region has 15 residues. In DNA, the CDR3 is TGCGCCAGCAGCCGGGCGGGACAGGGGACGAAGGAGCAGTACTTC. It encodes CASSRAGQGTKEQYF.

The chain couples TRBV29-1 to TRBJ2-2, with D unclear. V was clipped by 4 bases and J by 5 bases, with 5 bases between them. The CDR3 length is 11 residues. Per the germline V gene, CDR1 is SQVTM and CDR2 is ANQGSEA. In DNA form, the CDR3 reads TGCAGCGTTGGTGAGACCGGGGAGCTGTTTTTT. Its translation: CSVGETGELFF.

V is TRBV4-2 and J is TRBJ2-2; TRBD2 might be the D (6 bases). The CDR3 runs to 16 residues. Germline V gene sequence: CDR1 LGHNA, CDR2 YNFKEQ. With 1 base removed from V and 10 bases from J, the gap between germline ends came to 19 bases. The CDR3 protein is CASSQGGNGGEVELFF. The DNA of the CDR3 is TGTGCCAGCAGCCAAGGGGGGAACGGAGGGGAAGTGGAGCTGTTTTTT.

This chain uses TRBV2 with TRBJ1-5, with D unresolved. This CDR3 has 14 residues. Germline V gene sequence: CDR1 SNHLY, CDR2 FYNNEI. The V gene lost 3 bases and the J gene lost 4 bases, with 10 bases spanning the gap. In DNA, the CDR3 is TGTGCCAGCAGTGAGGTCGGAGATAATCAGCCCCAGCATTTT. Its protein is CASSEVGDNQPQHF.

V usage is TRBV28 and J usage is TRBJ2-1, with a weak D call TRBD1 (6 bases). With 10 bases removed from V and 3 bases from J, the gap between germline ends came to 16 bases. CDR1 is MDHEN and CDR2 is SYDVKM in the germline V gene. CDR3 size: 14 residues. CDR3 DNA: TGTGCCACTTCCCCCCGACAGGTCTACAATGAGCAGTTCTTC. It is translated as CATSPRQVYNEQFF.

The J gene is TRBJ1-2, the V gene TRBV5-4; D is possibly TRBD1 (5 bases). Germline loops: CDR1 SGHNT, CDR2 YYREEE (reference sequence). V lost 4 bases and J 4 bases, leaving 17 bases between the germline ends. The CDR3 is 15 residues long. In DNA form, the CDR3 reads TGTGCCAGCAGCCTGAGGACACGGCCGATCTATGGCTACACCTTC. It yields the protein CASSLRTRPIYGYTF.

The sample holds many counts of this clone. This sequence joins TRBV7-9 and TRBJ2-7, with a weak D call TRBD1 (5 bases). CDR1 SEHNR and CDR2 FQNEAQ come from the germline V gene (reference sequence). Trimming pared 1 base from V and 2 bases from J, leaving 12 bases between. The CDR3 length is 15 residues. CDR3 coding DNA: TGTGCCAGCAGCTTAGAAGGCAGGGCAACCTACGAGCAGTACTTC. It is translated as CASSLEGRATYEQYF.

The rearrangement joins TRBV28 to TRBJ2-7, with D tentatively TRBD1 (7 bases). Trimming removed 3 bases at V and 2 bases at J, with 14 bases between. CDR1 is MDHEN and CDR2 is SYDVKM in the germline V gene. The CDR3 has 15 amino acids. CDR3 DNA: TGTGCCAGCAGTTTCCAGGGGGGCAGGGCCTACGAGCAGTACTTC. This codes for CASSFQGGRAYEQYF.

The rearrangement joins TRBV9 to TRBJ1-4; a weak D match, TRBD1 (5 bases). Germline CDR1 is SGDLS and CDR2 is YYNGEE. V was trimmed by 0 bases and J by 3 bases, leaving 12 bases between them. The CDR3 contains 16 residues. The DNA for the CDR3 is TGTGCCAGCAGCGTAGGGGCAGGGCAATCTAATGAAAAACTGTTTTTT. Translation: CASSVGAGQSNEKLFF. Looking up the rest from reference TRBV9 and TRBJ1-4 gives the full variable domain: DSGVTQTPKHLITATGQRVTLRCSPRSGDLSVYWYQQSLDQGLQFLIQYYNGEERAKGNILERFSAQQFPDLHSELNLSSLELGDSALYFCASSVGAGQSNEKLFFGSGTQLSVL.

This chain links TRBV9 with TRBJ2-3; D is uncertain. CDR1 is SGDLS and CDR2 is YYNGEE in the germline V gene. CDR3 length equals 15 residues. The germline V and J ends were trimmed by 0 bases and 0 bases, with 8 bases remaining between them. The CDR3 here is CASSVGGESTDTQYF. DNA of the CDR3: TGTGCCAGCAGCGTAGGAGGCGAAAGCACAGATACGCAGTATTTT.

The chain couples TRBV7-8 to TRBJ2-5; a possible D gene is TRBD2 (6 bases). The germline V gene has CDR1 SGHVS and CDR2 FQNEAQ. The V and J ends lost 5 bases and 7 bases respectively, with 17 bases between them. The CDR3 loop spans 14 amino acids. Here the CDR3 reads CASSPDGTGMTQYF. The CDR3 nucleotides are TGTGCCAGCAGCCCCGACGGGACTGGGATGACCCAGTACTTC.

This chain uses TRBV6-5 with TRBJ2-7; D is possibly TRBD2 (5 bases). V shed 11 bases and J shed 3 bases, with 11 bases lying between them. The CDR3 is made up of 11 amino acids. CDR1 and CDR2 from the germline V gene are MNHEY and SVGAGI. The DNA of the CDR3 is TGTGCCCCGCGGGTCAACTACGAGCAGTACTTC. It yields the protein CAPRVNYEQYF.

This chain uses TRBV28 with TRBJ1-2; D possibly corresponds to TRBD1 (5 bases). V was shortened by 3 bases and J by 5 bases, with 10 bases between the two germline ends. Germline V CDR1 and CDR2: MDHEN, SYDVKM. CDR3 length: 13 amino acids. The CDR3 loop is CASSFRGSYGYTF. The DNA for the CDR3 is TGTGCCAGCAGTTTTCGGGGGAGTTATGGCTACACCTTC.